Detailed here is one T cell receptor beta chain. This clone's antigen is unknown. From each donor, a roughly 2.5 ml peripheral blood sample was drawn into PAXgene tubes and stored at -80 degrees C. Without any T cell sorting, total RNA was extracted from whole blood using the PAXgene blood miRNA kit on an automated QIAcube. Peripheral blood from monozygotic twin pairs concordant or discordant for inflammatory bowel disease was subjected to deep TCRalpha and TCRbeta repertoire profiling with unique molecular barcoding. Smoking habits were recorded for all twin pairs, and each individual was classified as a current, former or never smoker. This sample was taken from a study of monozygotic twins with inflammatory bowel disease (dated by TCRdb to the late 2010s). At the level of the whole study: The complete study included 28 monozygotic twin pairs: 19 IBD-discordant Danish pairs and nine German pairs, of which four were IBD-concordant and five were IBD-discordant. Each individual had, on average, about 151 000 unique TCRalpha sequences and 181 000 unique TCRbeta sequences available for analysis. The search for disease-associated traits relied mainly on comparing, within discordant pairs, IBD patients with their genetically identical healthy co-twins.

Paper-wide results and their limitations: Because patients were on differing immunosuppressive treatments, the repertoires may have picked up extra background noise and inter-individual variability. The results gave no support for a single strong signal or clonotype linked to IBD. IBD patients shared fewer clonotypes with other individuals than healthy twins did, most markedly in patients showing signs of disease activity. A decrease in TCRbeta repertoire diversity, as measured by inverse Simpson index, was observed in IBD patients compared with their healthy co-twins. Repertoire similarity did not differ between concordant and discordant twins, possibly due to limited statistical power. The analysis was unable to tell different T cell subtypes apart.

Library creation used 5' RACE. Preparation of each TCR library used roughly 3.5 ug of total RNA. For each sample, cDNA was synthesized in eight separate reactions using SMARTScribe reverse transcriptase. During cDNA synthesis, unique molecular identifiers containing a 6-nucleotide sample barcode were introduced by template switching. Two nested PCRs of approximately 16 and 10 cycles amplified the TCRalpha and TCRbeta cDNA, and bead purification followed each PCR. Before amplification, the cDNA was both treated with uracil DNA-glycosylase and purified with the QIAquick PCR purification kit. The second PCR was the step at which Illumina TruSeq-compatible adapters and sample-specific barcodes were added. Library quality and concentration were assessed using TapeStation and Qubit, and approximately 5 ng of each library was pooled. Pooled libraries were sequenced on an Illumina HiSeq2500 single-index Rapid Run with 2 x 100 bp reads and custom sequencing primers. The source study handled its data this way. MiGEC version 1.2.6 was used for UMI-based consensus assembly, which corrected PCR and sequencing errors. MiXCR version 2.1.1 was used for V(D)J alignment, clonotype assembly and CDR3 extraction. To normalise gene usage, clonotype sharing and MAIT/NKT TCR abundance, the top 1000, 10 000 and 20 000 clonotypes in each sample were analysed. After downsampling to 27 000 UMIs, diversity was calculated as the inverse Simpson index using the vegan R package. Paired Mann-Whitney U tests were applied to discordant twin pairs, with Benjamini-Hochberg correction for multiple testing. Once TCRdb had reprocessed the reads, it stored one entry per CDR3 protein sequence and supplied no DNA. TCRdb's processing, not the study's, gives the V and J calls here. The sample has 440,000 or so distinct CDR3 sequences on record. Around 2.3% of the sample is in the top ten clones.

CDR3 length: 18 amino acids, cysteine to phenylalanine. No DNA accompanies this entry. From a lookup of the germline V gene, CDR1 and CDR2 are MRHNA and SNTAGT. In this chain, TRBV6-4 is recombined with TRBJ2-6; TCRdb gives TRBD2 as the D gene, but with no DNA this cannot be confirmed. The sequence was obtained from a human donor with ulcerative colitis or Crohn's disease, or a healthy co-twin of an affected twin (not recorded which). The sequencing sample was made of blood. The CDR3 here reads CASSKFGGESTGANVLTF.